This TCR beta chain was captured by sequencing in a study of breast tumors, draining lymph nodes, adjacent tissues (dated by TCRdb to the mid-2010s). For the study in its entirety: The study compared TCR beta repertoires across tumor, adjacent nontumor tissue and axillary lymph nodes from breast cancer patients. The study was designed to assess the relationships and possible T-cell exchange between tumor, surrounding tissue and draining lymph node repertoires in human breast cancer.

This clonotype came up many times. Its antigen remains unidentified. One base away there is no much larger clone; base qualities are not given. Sequencer: Illumina HiSeq 2000. TCR beta chain libraries were generated through multiplex PCR amplification. The amplified TCR beta chain products were analyzed by high-throughput sequencing. The raw public reads went through TCRdb reprocessing: fastp at Q25, MiXCR clone calling, in-frame beta chains kept. Rows are combined by CDR3 protein, so each entry shows the most common genes and DNA. For this sample there are under 350,000 distinct CDR3 sequences; 30% appear just once. About 1% of the sample rests with the top ten. The axillary draining lymph nodes of breast cancer patients were the source of the lymph node samples. Overall study results and their limits: Tumor and nontumor tissue repertoires were significantly more similar in luminal-like than in basal-like breast cancer. Tumor T-cell repertoires showed less diversity than lymph node repertoires and more diversity than nontumor tissue repertoires, and tumor T-cell repertoires showed preferential V and J gene usage. The data were considered consistent with the idea that most tumor T cells come from the lymph node and then expand in tumor tissue. The conclusion that tumor T cells originate in lymph nodes was presented as consistent with a hypothesis rather than as directly demonstrated.

V trim: 7 bases; J trim: 3 bases; unmatched bases: 7. The CDR3 goes from the cysteine to the phenylalanine over 16 residues. The only DNA kept is the CDR3, 48 bases in frame from the first base. Sequencing input: axillary lymph node tissue. In this chain, TRBV12-3 or TRBV12-4 is recombined with TRBJ2-2; TRBD1 matches 11 bases in the middle. The receptor was derived from a female donor with breast cancer. Some clones in this sample may be carry-over from other donors' samples. The base sequence is TGTGCCAGCACCGACGGACAGGGGGCGGACACCGGGGAGCTGTTTTTT. Its amino acids are CASTDGQGADTGELFF.